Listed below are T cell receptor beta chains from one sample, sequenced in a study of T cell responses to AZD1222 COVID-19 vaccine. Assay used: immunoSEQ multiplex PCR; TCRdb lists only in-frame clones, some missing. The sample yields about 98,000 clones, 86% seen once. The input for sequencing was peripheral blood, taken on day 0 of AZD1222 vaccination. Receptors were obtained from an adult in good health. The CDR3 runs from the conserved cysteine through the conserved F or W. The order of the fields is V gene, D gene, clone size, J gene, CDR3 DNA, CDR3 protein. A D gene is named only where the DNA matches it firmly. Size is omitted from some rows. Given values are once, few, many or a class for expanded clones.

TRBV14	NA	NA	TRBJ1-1	TGTGCCAGCAGCCAAACCCGGACAGAGAACACTGAAGCTTTCTTT	CASSQTRTENTEAFF
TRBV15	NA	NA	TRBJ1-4	TGTGCCACCAGCAGAGATGAACAGCCTAATGAAAAACTGTTTTTT	CATSRDEQPNEKLFF
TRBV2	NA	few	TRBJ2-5	TGTGCCAGCAGTGAGCTTGGCCTAAGGGAAGAGACCCAGTACTTC	CASSELGLREETQYF
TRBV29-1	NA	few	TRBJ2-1	TGCAGCGTTGCGGCATCTCTCTCCTACAATGAGCAGTTCTTC	CSVAASLSYNEQFF
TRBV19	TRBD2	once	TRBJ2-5	TGTGCCAGTAGCCCTGACAGCGGGAGCGGAGAGACCCAGTACTTC	CASSPDSGSGETQYF
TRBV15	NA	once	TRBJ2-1	TGTGCCACCAGCAGAGATTTAGGCGGGCGTTACAATGAGCAGTTCTTC	CATSRDLGGRYNEQFF
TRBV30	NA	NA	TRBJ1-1	TGTGCCTGGAGTGTTGGGGGGAAATCTGAAGCTTTCTTT	CAWSVGGKSEAFF
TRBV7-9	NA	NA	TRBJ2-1	TGTGCCAGCAGCTTTGAGGGAGAATACAATGAGCAGTTCTTC	CASSFEGEYNEQFF
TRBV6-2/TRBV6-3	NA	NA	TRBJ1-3	TGTGCCAGCAGTTACTCCTGGACGAGGGGGGATTCTGGAAACACCATATATTTT	CASSYSWTRGDSGNTIYF
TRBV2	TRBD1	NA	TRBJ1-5	TGTGCCAGCAGTGAATGGGACAGGGATTATCAGCCCCAGCATTTT	CASSEWDRDYQPQHF
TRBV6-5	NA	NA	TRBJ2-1	TGTGCCAGCAGTTATCGGGAGAGTGGGAATGAGCAGTTCTTC	CASSYRESGNEQFF
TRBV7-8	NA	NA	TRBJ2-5	TGTGCCAGCAGCTTAGGGACGGGGCCTCAGACCCAGTACTTC	CASSLGTGPQTQYF
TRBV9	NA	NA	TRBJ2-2	TGTGCCAGCACCCTCCGGGGGCAGACGAACACCGGGGAGCTGTTTTTT	CASTLRGQTNTGELFF
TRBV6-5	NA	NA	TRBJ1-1	TGTGCCAGCAGTTCTGGCAGAAATTATCCGTTT	CASSSGRNYPF
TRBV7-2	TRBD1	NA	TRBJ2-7	TGTGCCAGCAGCTTGGCGGGGACAGGGATCTACGAGCAGTACTTC	CASSLAGTGIYEQYF
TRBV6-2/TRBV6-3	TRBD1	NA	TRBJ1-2	TGTGCCAGCAGCTCCCGGACAGGGTTTTACTATGGCTACACCTTC	CASSSRTGFYYGYTF
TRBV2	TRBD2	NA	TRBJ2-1	TGTGCCAGCCCCGGAGGTAGCGGGGAATACAATGAGCAGTTCTTC	CASPGGSGEYNEQFF
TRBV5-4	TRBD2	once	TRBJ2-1	TGTGCCAGCAGCAACCCTAGCGGGGGGGCCGATGAGCAGTTCTTC	CASSNPSGGADEQFF
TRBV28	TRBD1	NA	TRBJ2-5	TGTGCCAGCAGTTCGATACCGCCCGGGACAGGGTTTTCAGGGACCCAGTACTTC	CASSSIPPGTGFSGTQYF
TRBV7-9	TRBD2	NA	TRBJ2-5	TGTGCCAGCAGCTTAGTCGCCCTAGCGGGAGGGTTGATTGAGACCCAGTACTTC	CASSLVALAGGLIETQYF
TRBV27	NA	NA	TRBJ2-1	TGTGCCAGCAGACCGACAGGGAGGAATGAGCAGTTCTTC	CASRPTGRNEQFF
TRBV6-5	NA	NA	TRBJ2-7	TGTGCCAGCAGTCCCCCAGGGGCCTACGAGCAGTACTTC	CASSPPGAYEQYF
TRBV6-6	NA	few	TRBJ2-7	TGTGCCAGCAGAGACTTTTCGGACAGCTACGAGCAGTACTTC	CASRDFSDSYEQYF
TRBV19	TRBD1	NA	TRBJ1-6	TGTGCTAGTAGTACCACAGGGGGGTATTCACCCCTCCACTTT	CASSTTGGYSPLHF
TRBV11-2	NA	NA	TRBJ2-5	TGTGCCAGCAGCTCCCTCCGGGACCCACAACAAGAGACCCAGTACTTC	CASSSLRDPQQETQYF
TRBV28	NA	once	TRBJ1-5	TGTGCCAGCAGTTTATTACAGGGTGGTCAGCCCCAGCATTTT	CASSLLQGGQPQHF
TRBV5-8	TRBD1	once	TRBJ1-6	TGTGCCAGCAGCTACCGGGACAGGGGGCGGAATTCACCCCTCCACTTT	CASSYRDRGRNSPLHF
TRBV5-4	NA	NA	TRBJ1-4	TGTGCCAGCAGCTTTGCGGGTGCTGGGGAAAAACTGTTTTTT	CASSFAGAGEKLFF
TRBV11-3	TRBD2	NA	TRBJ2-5	TGTGCCAGCAGCACCCAGGGGAGCGGGAGGCAGACCCAGTACTTC	CASSTQGSGRQTQYF
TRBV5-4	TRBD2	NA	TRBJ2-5	TGTGCCAGCAGCTTGGGGGGACTACCAAAGGAGACCCAGTACTTC	CASSLGGLPKETQYF
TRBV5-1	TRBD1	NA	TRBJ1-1	TGCGCCAGCAGCTCCGGTGGGACAGGGAACAATGAAGCTTTCTTT	CASSSGGTGNNEAFF
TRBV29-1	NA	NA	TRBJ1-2	TGCAGCGCCCCCTCGGCAGGTTGGAACTATGGCTACACCTTC	CSAPSAGWNYGYTF